This TCR beta chain was sequenced during a study of shared clonotypes between healthy human individuals (dated by TCRdb to about 2020). About the full investigation: A couple of women and a few men aged 18 to 49 years were included in the cohort. Each donor's leukapheresis produced roughly between about 0.85 and 10 billion PBMCs. Libraries were prepared and TCR repertoires were sequenced by different laboratories using diverse techniques, in order to increase sequencing depth and limit assay-specific biases. To estimate repertoire size and how much clonotype sharing occurs between individuals, the study deeply sequenced the blood TCR repertoires of several healthy adults. General study outcomes and caveats: Because the study included only a small number of donors, the genetic and exposure-history diversity represented was limited. Pairwise subsampling led to the expectation that sequencing depth would affect the degree of clonotype sharing among donors. Only blood was sampled, and tissue TCR repertoires likely differ from those in blood.

The donors were healthy, HIV-negative adults who had no recently reported acute infections or vaccinations. Every donor was a Caucasian adult living in Nashville, Tennessee, USA. For unsorted samples, 96 million or so PBMCs were counted, and genomic DNA was extracted using the QIAamp DNA Blood Mini kit. Blood was obtained by leukapheresis, after which PBMCs were separated by Ficoll-Histopaque density gradient centrifugation and cryopreserved in liquid nitrogen vapor phase. At the junction V is shortened by 5 bases and J by 6 bases; bases outside the gene matches: 7. In the germline V gene (reference sequence), CDR1 corresponds to MNHEY and CDR2 to SMNVEV. The CDR3 runs 17 residues from the cysteine to the phenylalanine. Only the CDR3 DNA stays, 51 bases, in frame from base 1. TCR CDR3 regions were amplified from genomic DNA by multiplex PCR using the deep immunoSEQ assay. Genomic DNA extracted from each cell subset was distributed evenly over all wells of several immunoSEQ 96-well plates, and each plate served as one replicate. For unsorted PBMC, 300 ng of genomic DNA, equivalent to 25,000 to 35,000 T cell genomes, went into each replicate PCR. Ten immunoSEQ deep assay plates were used to sequence the unsorted PBMC genomic DNA. The purified libraries were quantified using a Qubit 3.0 fluorometer, sized with a Bioanalyzer 2100, and then quantified again using the KAPA Library Quantification kit. A separate single-read 150-cycle Illumina NextSeq 550 flow cell was used to sequence each immunoSEQ 96-well plate. As for how the authors treated the data: Because only junctional sequences without quality scores were contained in the immunoSEQ output, filtering matching that applied to full-length reads could not be performed. Sequences were annotated with PyIR, a Python wrapper for IgBLAST v1.9, and V/J genes and CDR3 were assigned using IMGT germline references. Reads with weak V/J assignments (E-value above 1e-6), missing CDR3, stop codons, out-of-frame junctions, or ambiguous translated residues were removed. V3J clonotypes were defined as sequences sharing the same inferred V gene, J gene, and CDR3 amino acid sequence. Percentage overlap between repertoires was calculated by dividing the number of shared unique clonotypes by the size of the smaller repertoire. Richness of each repertoire was evaluated using RTK rarefaction, the Chao1 estimator, and Recon v2.1 estimates of unobserved clonotypes. TCRdb carries this immuneACCESS record with in-frame sequences only. Its versions omit some clonotypes, under half of them owing to an unresolved V gene in the studies checked, with the rest unexplained. V and J calls and clone size are as listed in that table; D and trimming were resolved from the DNA. Within this sample are about 510,000 clones, with around 79% of them counted one time only. The leading ten clones occupy approximately 12% of the sample.

To note about this clone: Its antigen remains undetermined. No much larger clone is present one base from it, and per-base qualities are unavailable.

The receptor's source is a woman between 40 and 50 years old in good health. Some clones in this sample may be carry-over from other donors' samples. Here the chain combines TRBV27 and TRBJ2-1, and TRBD2 matches 16 of the central bases. The sample comprised PBMCs. The bases read TGTGCCAGCAGTAAGATTGGGACTAGCGGGAGGGCCAATGAGCAGTTCTTC. This codes for CASSKIGTSGRANEQFF.